This T cell receptor beta chain comes out of a study of blood T cell repertoires in COVID-19. Study background: There were acute and convalescent COVID-19 samples, and they came from the United States, Italy and Spain. PBMCs, B-cell-depleted T cells, or T cells were the source of the cDNA or gDNA that made up the material.

Original handling: Reference gene primer amplification gave nucleated cell count estimates. Data came from immunoSEQ multiplex PCR; TCRdb stores just in-frame clones and leaves some out. V, J and clone size derive from that table, while D and trimming were established from the DNA sequence. The repertoire holds some 30,000 clones, with around 89% as singletons. The CDR3 contains 15 residues. Germline assignment: CDR1 SGHTA and CDR2 FQGNSA. V lost 4 bases and J lost 0, with 11 bases in between. This chain uses TRBV7-2 with TRBJ2-3; D perhaps matches TRBD2 (6 bases). This sequence originates from a human donor in a cohort sampled during active COVID-19. Sequenced material: peripheral blood. DNA of the CDR3: TGTGCCAGCAGCTCTTGGGGGGACAGCACAGATACGCAGTATTTT. It is translated as CASSSWGDSTDTQYF.